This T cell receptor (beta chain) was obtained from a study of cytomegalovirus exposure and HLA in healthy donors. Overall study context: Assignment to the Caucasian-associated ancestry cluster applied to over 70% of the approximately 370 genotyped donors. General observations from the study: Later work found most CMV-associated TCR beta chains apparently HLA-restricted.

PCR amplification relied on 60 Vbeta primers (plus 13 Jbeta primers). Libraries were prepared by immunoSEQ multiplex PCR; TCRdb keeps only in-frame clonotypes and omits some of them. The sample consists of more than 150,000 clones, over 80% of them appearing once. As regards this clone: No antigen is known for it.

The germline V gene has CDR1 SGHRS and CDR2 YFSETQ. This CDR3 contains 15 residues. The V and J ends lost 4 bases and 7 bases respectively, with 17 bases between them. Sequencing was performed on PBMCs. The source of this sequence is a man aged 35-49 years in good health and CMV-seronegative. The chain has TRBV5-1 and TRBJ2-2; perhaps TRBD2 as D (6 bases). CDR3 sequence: CASSPWEEYGGELFF. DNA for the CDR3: TGCGCCAGCAGCCCCTGGGAGGAGTATGGCGGGGAGCTGTTTTTT.